The sequence of this T cell receptor (beta chain) was determined in a study of T cells in tuberculosis. Note on this clone: Its specificity is not known.

Tuberculin skin test and IGRA determined adolescents' latent tuberculosis status at entry. The data were produced by immunoSEQ multiplex PCR, yet TCRdb's version contains in-frame clones alone and is incomplete. The table includes 45,000 or so clones, 95% detected once. Overall study findings and caveats: GMM-specific TCRs were nearer to active tuberculosis alpha repertoires, suggesting expansion. Smaller alpha distances in active tuberculosis partly reflected shorter CDR3-alpha lengths.

CDR3 size: 13 residues. The germline V gene has CDR1 SEHNR and CDR2 FQNEAQ (reference sequence). Trimming took 2 bases from V and 0 from J, leaving 4 bases between them. The sample was PBMCs. The chain recombines TRBV7-9 with TRBJ1-1; D gene unclear. The receptor comes from a donor aged 10-30 years with latent tuberculosis or without tuberculosis infection. The CDR3 spells CASSLPMNTEAFF. As DNA, the CDR3 is TGTGCCAGCAGCTTACCTATGAACACTGAAGCTTTCTTT.